These T cell receptor beta chains were read from a single sample in a study of blood T cell repertoires in COVID-19. Assay used: immunoSEQ multiplex PCR; TCRdb lists only in-frame clones, some missing. The sample has about 73,000 clones, 70% to 80% seen once. The sequenced sample consisted of peripheral blood. These receptor sequences come from a man in his 70s with COVID-19, enrolled during active disease. The conserved cysteine and the conserved F or W are not part of the CDR3 here. A D gene is named only where the DNA matches it firmly.

-	TRBV6-5	TRBJ1-1	ASSYSRWAGRSEAF
-	TRBV5-1	TRBJ1-1	ASSIDRTGTEAF
-	TRBV28	TRBJ1-6	ASSPHYLESPLH
-	TRBV12-3/TRBV12-4	TRBJ1-2	ASSSQGTYGYT
TRBD1	TRBV5-8	TRBJ2-1	ASSVGQGDEQF
TRBD1	TRBV6-2/TRBV6-3	TRBJ2-5	ASSGQGETQY
TRBD2	TRBV28	TRBJ2-5	ASSTGGVAGGIRETQY
-	TRBV9	TRBJ1-3	ASSARQTAGLDGNTIY
TRBD1	TRBV5-4	TRBJ2-7	ASSPIGQGYEQY
-	TRBV7-9	TRBJ2-7	ASSNVAPPYEQY
TRBD1	TRBV2	TRBJ1-1	ASSVDRGTEAF
-	TRBV7-2	TRBJ1-2	ASSRTIDGYT
TRBD1	TRBV9	TRBJ1-2	ASSGQGVYT
-	TRBV28	TRBJ2-2	ASSFGGGVPGELF
TRBD1	TRBV19	TRBJ1-5	ASRTTGDQPQH
-	TRBV29-1	TRBJ1-2	SVANSLGGYT
TRBD2	TRBV25-1	TRBJ2-1	ASRQTSGQLYNEQF
-	TRBV11-1	TRBJ2-2	ASSLEGRSGELF